The next 6 T cell receptor beta chains were all read from a single sample in a study of blood T cell repertoires in COVID-19. Assay: immunoSEQ multiplex PCR; the TCRdb copy retains only in-frame clones and omits some. The sample lists roughly 200,000 clones; around 85% were seen once. What was sequenced was PBMCs or T cells enriched from blood (not recorded which). The receptor source for this set is a man aged 35 to 55 who had recovered from COVID-19.

The CDR3 loop reads CASSTGAYEQYF. CDR3 sequence (DNA): TGTGCCAGCAGCACAGGAGCCTACGAGCAGTACTTC. The chain uses TRBV11-3 and TRBJ2-7, with TRBD1 as a possible D gene (5 bases). CDR3 length: 12 residues. CDR1 is SGHNT and CDR2 is YENEEA in the germline V gene. V shed 5 bases and J shed 2 bases, with 7 bases lying between them.

CDR3 sequence (DNA): TGTGCCAGCAGTTACTCGGGACAGAATCAGCCCCAGCATTTT. Translating gives CASSYSGQNQPQHF. The V call is TRBV6-5, the J call TRBJ1-5; 7 nucleotides align to TRBD1. CDR3 length: 14 amino acids. V shed 0 bases, J shed 4 bases, and the junction held 0 bases outside the gene matches. Germline CDR1 and CDR2: MNHEY and SVGAGI.

At least ten counts were recorded for this clone. J is TRBJ2-1 and V is TRBV5-4; 7 bases agree with TRBD2. Germline V lookup: CDR1 SGHNT, CDR2 YYREEE (reference sequence). The CDR3 is 12 residues long. V shed 4 bases and J 15 bases; nucleotides not matched to a gene: 10. This CDR3 is CASSLRTSRPFF. The CDR3, as DNA: TGTGCCAGCAGCCTGCGGACTAGTCGACCGTTCTTC.

The gene calls are TRBV3-1 (or the pseudogene TRBV3-2) and TRBJ2-7; tentative D call: TRBD2 (6 bases). Germline V gives CDR1 LGHDT, CDR2 YNNKEL (reference sequence). The CDR3 covers 14 residues. Trimming stripped 1 base from V and 6 bases from J, with 13 bases between. The CDR3 coding sequence is TGTGCCAGCAGCCAAGGTCCGGGGGTAGGCGAGCAGTACTTC. Translated, it gives CASSQGPGVGEQYF.

The gene calls are TRBV9 and TRBJ2-6, with TRBD1 matching 9 bases. V shed 6 bases and J 0 bases; nucleotides not matched to a gene: 7. Germline CDR1 and CDR2: SGDLS and YYNGEE. The length of the CDR3 is 17 residues. The CDR3 region is CASTWGQGPSGANVLTF. DNA for the CDR3: TGTGCCAGCACTTGGGGACAGGGACCCTCTGGGGCCAACGTCCTGACTTTC. The complete variable domain, with remaining parts taken from reference TRBV9 and TRBJ2-6, reads DSGVTQTPKHLITATGQRVTLRCSPRSGDLSVYWYQQSLDQGLQFLIQYYNGEERAKGNILERFSAQQFPDLHSELNLSSLELGDSALYFCASTWGQGPSGANVLTFGAGSRLTVL.

The V and J genes are TRBV27 and TRBJ1-1; TRBD1 aligns across 8 bases. V lost 3 bases, J lost 4 bases, and 4 bases stayed unmatched. The CDR3 contains 14 residues. Germline V gives CDR1 MNHEY, CDR2 SMNVEV (reference sequence). CDR3 coding DNA: TGTGCCAGCAGTTTTAAAACAGGGGGCACTGAAGCTTTCTTT. Its translation: CASSFKTGGTEAFF.